This TCR beta chain is drawn from a study of identical twins. The CDR3 has 13 amino acids. V lost 3 bases, J lost 5 bases, and 9 bases lay in between. Looked up from germline, CDR1 is SGDLS and CDR2 is YYNGEE. TCRdb recomputed calls from the 5' RACE reads with MiXCR, one row per CDR3 protein. The profile shows about 690,000 distinct CDR3 sequences, 5.5% to 7.5% of them singletons. Specimen: naive T cells sorted from blood. The chain recombines TRBV9 with TRBJ2-1; D is unresolved. This clonotype was obtained from a man younger than 30 in good health. CDR3 residues: CASSAGPHNEQFF. DNA of the CDR3: TGTGCCAGCAGCGCAGGACCGCACAATGAGCAGTTCTTC.